Sequencing of this T cell receptor beta chain was carried out in a study of cytomegalovirus exposure and HLA in healthy donors. Study-level findings and limits: It has been reported that TCR beta sequences accurately predicted the HLA-A and HLA-B alleles of most subjects. The dataset shows that most TCR sequences were rare, while some public TCRs occurred in many donors.

CDR3 size: 18 residues. Germline trimming cut 0 bases from V and 0 bases from J; bases unmatched to any gene: 10. CDR1 and CDR2 (germline): SGDLS, YYNGEE. The study ran its PCR with 60 Vbeta and 13 Jbeta primers. Assay: immunoSEQ multiplex PCR; the TCRdb copy retains only in-frame clones and omits some. This sample yields about 140,000 clones, of which about 9.2% are seen a single time; around 7% belongs to the top ten. This clone was seen a handful of times. What it binds is unknown. This sequence was found in a middle-aged woman in good health and CMV-seropositive. The chain couples TRBV9 to TRBJ2-3, with 7 bases that match TRBD2. Source material: PBMCs. This CDR3 is CASSVGVEGSGSTDTQYF. The CDR3 bases are TGTGCCAGCAGCGTAGGGGTAGAGGGTAGCGGGAGCACAGATACGCAGTATTTT.